This TCR beta chain was recorded in a study of beta chain features in type 1 diabetes. Study overall: Cell yields, age and gender were similar between patients and healthy donors.

The entirety of the isolated RNA underwent reverse transcription, so expressed TCRB transcripts were sequenced. The protocol was immunoSEQ multiplex PCR, while the TCRdb copy is restricted to in-frame clones and leaves out a portion. This table has just over 600,000 clones, roughly 16% appearing once. CDR1 SQVTM and CDR2 ANQGSEA come from the germline V gene. Trimming pared 5 bases from V and 0 bases from J, leaving 10 bases between. The CDR3 has 13 residues. The sequence came from a man between 18 and 29 years old in good health. The rearrangement uses TRBV29-1 and TRBJ1-1; D call uncertain. The sequenced sample consisted of naive CD4+ T cells from blood. The CDR3 sequence: CSVLRSMNTEAFF. The CDR3 DNA sequence: TGCAGCGTTTTAAGGTCCATGAACACTGAAGCTTTCTTT.